This T cell receptor beta chain is from a study of blood T cell repertoires in COVID-19. Generated by immunoSEQ multiplex PCR, the TCRdb table keeps only in-frame clones and is missing some. The table lists under 100,000 clones, 70% to 90% of them singletons, with over 4% in the top ten. This CDR3 has 15 residues. V was cut by 3 bases and J by 1 base, with 12 bases left in between. The germline CDR1 and CDR2 sequences are LGHDT and YNNKEL (reference sequence). This receptor was identified in a man between 45 and 60 years old with active COVID-19. The sequencing input was peripheral blood. The V gene is TRBV3-1 (or the pseudogene TRBV3-2), the J gene TRBJ1-1; no firm D call. The CDR3 spells CASSHYSHRNTEAFF. CDR3 sequence (DNA): TGTGCCAGCAGCCACTACAGCCACCGGAACACTGAAGCTTTCTTT.